This T cell receptor (beta chain) emerged from a study of T cell responses to AZD1222 COVID-19 vaccine. The table came from immunoSEQ multiplex PCR; TCRdb's copy has only in-frame clones and leaves some out. The table includes roughly 160,000 clones, over 85% detected once. The sequenced sample was peripheral blood, obtained on day 0 of AZD1222 vaccination. The clonotype comes from an adult in good health.

The CDR3 DNA reads as TGTGCCAGCAGCCAATTGCCTAGCGGAATCTACGAGCAGTACTTC. Amino acid sequence: CASSQLPSGIYEQYF. This sequence joins TRBV3-1 (or the pseudogene TRBV3-2) and TRBJ2-7; 7 bases line up with TRBD2. Trimming cost V 2 bases and J 3 bases; bases outside gene matches: 7. Germline CDR1 is LGHDT and CDR2 is YNNKEL (reference sequence). This CDR3 spans 15 amino acids.